This entry lists 31 T cell receptor beta chains sequenced from one sample in a study of blood T cell repertoires in COVID-19. Sequenced by immunoSEQ multiplex PCR; TCRdb stores in-frame clones only, minus some. The sample contains approximately 150,000 clones, 84% of which appear only once. The sequenced material came from peripheral blood. Receptors were obtained from a man in his 70s with acute or convalescent COVID-19.

V is TRBV10-3 and J is TRBJ2-2; 11 nucleotides match TRBD2. The CDR3 length is 16 residues. Germline V lookup: CDR1 ENHRY, CDR2 SYGVKD. Trimming cost V 3 bases and J 5 bases; bases outside gene matches: 5. The chain's CDR3 is CAISETSGRWTGELFF. DNA of the CDR3: TGTGCCATCAGTGAAACTAGCGGGAGATGGACCGGGGAGCTGTTTTTT.

This chain's CDR3 is CASSSEGSYNSPLHF. The CDR3, as DNA: TGTGCCAGCAGCTCCGAGGGCTCCTATAATTCACCCCTCCACTTT. The chain employs TRBV5-4 and TRBJ1-6; D call uncertain. V gave up 3 bases and J gave up 0 bases, with 7 bases separating them. There are 15 residues in the CDR3. Germline assignment: CDR1 SGHNT and CDR2 YYREEE (reference sequence).

This clone was counted at least ten times. This chain links TRBV2 with TRBJ2-1; D is possibly TRBD1 (6 bases). Between the trimmed V and J ends, which lost 3 bases and 8 bases, there was a span of 14 bases. CDR1 and CDR2 (germline): SNHLY, FYNNEI. The CDR3 length is 14 residues. The CDR3 spells CASSETGFNHEQFF. The CDR3 DNA reads as TGTGCCAGCAGTGAGACAGGATTTAACCATGAGCAGTTCTTC.

The chain recombines TRBV19 with TRBJ2-4, with D perhaps TRBD1 (8 bases). The CDR3 contains 14 residues. CDR1 and CDR2 from the germline V gene are LNHDA and SQIVND (reference sequence). Trimming removed 0 bases from V and 9 bases from J, with 12 bases in between. The CDR3 bases are TGTGCCAGTAGTATAGAAACAGGGGGGGCCATTCAGTACTTC. It translates to CASSIETGGAIQYF.

The rearrangement links TRBV5-1 to TRBJ2-5, with 8 bases aligning to TRBD1. Germline CDR1 reads SGHRS; CDR2 reads YFSETQ. Trimming cost V 4 bases and J 5 bases; bases outside gene matches: 10. CDR3 size: 15 residues. The CDR3 bases are TGCGCCAGCAGCCTATTGGACAGGGTGGTGGAGACCCAGTACTTC. It translates to CASSLLDRVVETQYF.

This chain connects TRBV30 to TRBJ1-1, with a tentative D call TRBD1 (6 bases). This CDR3 has 12 residues. V lost 6 bases and J lost 1, with 9 bases in between. Looked up from germline, CDR1 is GTSNPN and CDR2 is SVGIG (reference sequence). CDR3 residues: CACGQTNTEAFF. The CDR3 DNA reads TGTGCCTGCGGACAGACGAACACTGAAGCTTTCTTT.

The chain carries TRBV7-9 and TRBJ1-4; 7 bases are a match to TRBD1. CDR3 length equals 13 residues. Germline CDR1 and CDR2: SEHNR and FQNEAQ (reference sequence). V was pared by 7 bases and J by 7 bases, with 6 bases of the junction left unmatched. CDR3 amino acids: CASIRGLGEKLFF. The CDR3 DNA follows: TGTGCCAGCATTAGGGGGCTGGGTGAAAAACTGTTTTTT.

The rearrangement uses TRBV6-5 and TRBJ2-1; D possibly corresponds to TRBD1 (5 bases). The length of the CDR3 is 15 residues. CDR1 is MNHEY and CDR2 is SVGAGI in the germline V gene. Trimming took off 6 bases at V and 2 bases at J, with 14 bases between the two ends. CDR3 sequence reads: CASSRQSLTYNEQFF. CDR3 coding DNA: TGTGCCAGCAGCAGACAGTCCTTGACCTACAATGAGCAGTTCTTC.

V and J are TRBV6-1 and TRBJ1-3; 9 nucleotides agree with TRBD1. The CDR3 extends over 15 amino acids. J lost 10 bases, V lost 0 bases, and 7 bases had no gene match. Germline assignment: CDR1 MNHNS and CDR2 SASEGT. As DNA, the CDR3 is TGTGCCAGCAGTGAAGCATGGACAGGGGTAATAACCATATATTTT. Translated, it gives CASSEAWTGVITIYF.

J is TRBJ1-4 and V is TRBV18; weak D call: TRBD1 (6 bases). This CDR3 is 16 amino acids long. Germline V lookup: CDR1 KGHSH, CDR2 LQKENI. V was cut by 0 bases and J by 6 bases, with 14 bases left in between. CDR3 in DNA: TGTGCCAGCTCACCACCACTATCAGGGGCGGATGAAAAACTGTTTTTT. Protein: CASSPPLSGADEKLFF.

This sequence joins TRBV15 and TRBJ2-3, with TRBD1 matching 10 bases. The CDR3 consists of 16 residues. CDR1 is LNHNV and CDR2 is YYDKDF in the germline V gene (reference sequence). J was trimmed by 5 bases and V by 1 base; bases with no gene match: 6. The CDR3 DNA reads TGTGCCACCAGCAGAGGCGGGACAGGGGAGGGAGATACGCAGTATTTT. This codes for CATSRGGTGEGDTQYF.

V gene TRBV28 combines with J gene TRBJ1-5, with D maybe TRBD1 (5 bases). The CDR3 is 12 residues long. Trimming removed 11 bases from V and 4 bases from J, with 12 bases in between. In germline, CDR1 is MDHEN, CDR2 SYDVKM. CDR3 sequence reads: CAGGGWNQPQHF. The CDR3 bases are TGTGCCGGCGGGGGATGGAATCAGCCCCAGCATTTT.

The rearrangement joins TRBV30 to TRBJ1-5, with 12 bases identical to TRBD1. Germline CDR1 is GTSNPN and CDR2 is SVGIG (reference sequence). Trimming at V came to 3 bases and at J to 6 bases, leaving 6 bases not matched to a gene. The CDR3 extends over 15 amino acids. The DNA of the CDR3 is TGTGCCTGGAGGGGACAGGGGGCATCGGGTCAGCCCCAGCATTTT. This codes for CAWRGQGASGQPQHF.

The chain uses TRBV19 and TRBJ1-3; no definite D call. Germline-derived CDR1 and CDR2 are LNHDA and SQIVND (reference sequence). Trimming took 3 bases from V and 2 from J, leaving 11 bases between them. This CDR3 has 15 residues. CDR3: CASSIGEFAGNTIYF. The CDR3 bases are TGTGCCAGTAGTATCGGGGAGTTCGCTGGAAACACCATATATTTT.

This sequence joins TRBV6-4 and TRBJ1-5; D is undetermined. The CDR3 consists of 16 residues. Germline V lookup: CDR1 MRHNA, CDR2 SNTAGT. The ends were cut back, 3 bases at V and 0 bases at J, with 12 bases in the middle. CDR3 DNA sequence: TGTGCCAGCAGTGATCAGTCGAGGGTTAGCAATCAGCCCCAGCATTTT. Its translation: CASSDQSRVSNQPQHF.

The V gene is TRBV19, the J gene TRBJ2-7; the match to TRBD1 covers 10 bases. With V trimmed by 6 bases and J by 2 bases, 1 base remained unmatched. Germline-derived CDR1 and CDR2 are LNHDA and SQIVND (reference sequence). The CDR3 has 13 amino acids. CDR3 region: CASRDRGTYEQYF. In nucleotides, the CDR3 is TGTGCCAGTAGGGACAGGGGGACCTACGAGCAGTACTTC.

As concerns this clone: At the DNA level, this CDR3 is encoded by other sequences in the same sample as well. This chain connects TRBV9 to TRBJ1-1, with D uncertain. Germline assignment: CDR1 SGDLS and CDR2 YYNGEE. This CDR3 contains 13 residues. The V end lost 0 bases, the J end lost 1 base, and 4 bases lay between the germline ends. The CDR3 DNA follows: TGTGCCAGCAGCGTAGACAGGAACACTGAAGCTTTCTTT. This encodes CASSVDRNTEAFF.

Of note for this clone: The sample contains more than one DNA sequence encoding this CDR3. The chain joins TRBV19 to TRBJ1-5; D perhaps matches TRBD1 (5 bases). The CDR3 is 13 amino acids. Per the germline V gene, CDR1 is LNHDA and CDR2 is SQIVND (reference sequence). V was clipped by 4 bases and J by 6 bases, with 10 bases between them. Here the CDR3 DNA reads TGTGCCAGTAGTAGGGGGGGACGTCAGCCCCAGCATTTT. Amino acid sequence: CASSRGGRQPQHF.

This rearrangement joins TRBV4-1 to TRBJ1-2, with D unresolved. Trimming removed 2 bases from V and 4 bases from J, with 11 bases in between. The CDR3 has 14 residues. CDR1 is MGHRA and CDR2 is YSYEKL in the germline V gene. In DNA, the CDR3 is TGCGCCAGCAGCCAACCCGGGAAGGTCTATGGCTACACCTTC. Protein product: CASSQPGKVYGYTF.

This chain connects TRBV9 to TRBJ1-4; tentatively, D is TRBD1 (5 bases). The CDR3 is 15 amino acids. V was cut by 4 bases and J by 4 bases, with 14 bases left in between. CDR1 and CDR2 from the germline V gene are SGDLS and YYNGEE. CDR3 nucleotides: TGTGCCAGCAGCCGAGCGGGACGGATTAATGAAAAACTGTTTTTT. The encoded protein is CASSRAGRINEKLFF.

The chain links TRBV3-1 (or the pseudogene TRBV3-2) to TRBJ2-7; D call uncertain. The CDR3 is made up of 12 amino acids. V was shortened by 1 base and J by 4 bases, with 5 bases between the two germline ends. CDR1 and CDR2 (germline): LGHDT, YNNKEL (reference sequence). The CDR3: CASSQGVYEQYF. Here the CDR3 DNA reads TGTGCCAGCAGCCAAGGCGTGTACGAGCAGTACTTC.

The rearrangement joins TRBV7-2 to TRBJ1-2; D possibly corresponds to TRBD1 (5 bases). The CDR3 extends over 14 amino acids. The germline CDR1 and CDR2 sequences are SGHTA and FQGNSA. With 1 base removed from V and 8 bases from J, the gap between germline ends came to 14 bases. CDR3 sequence reads: CASSLVGAGRGYTF. The DNA of the CDR3 is TGTGCCAGCAGCTTAGTAGGGGCCGGCCGGGGCTACACCTTC.

The chain has TRBV11-2 and TRBJ1-4, with 8 bases aligning to TRBD1. Looked up from germline, CDR1 is SGHAT and CDR2 is FQNNGV. The CDR3 is made up of 16 amino acids. J gave up 3 bases and V 3 bases, and 6 bases lay outside the gene matches. As DNA, the CDR3 is TGTGCCAGCAGCTTCTCGACAGGGGCGGCTAATGAAAAACTGTTTTTT. It yields the protein CASSFSTGAANEKLFF.

There are a few counts of this clone. The chain employs TRBV7-9 and TRBJ2-7, with TRBD1 matching 7 bases. The CDR3 consists of 15 residues. V was clipped by 5 bases and J by 3 bases; unmatched bases: 10. Germline V gene data show CDR1 as SEHNR and CDR2 as FQNEAQ (reference sequence). CDR3 amino acids: CASSPLGGAGYEQYF. The CDR3 nucleotides read TGTGCCAGCAGCCCCTTAGGGGGCGCGGGCTACGAGCAGTACTTC.

The table lists this clone with a few counts. The chain employs TRBV18 and TRBJ1-1; no reliable D call. The CDR3 sequence is 12 residues long. The germline V gene encodes CDR1 KGHSH and CDR2 LQKENI. V was cut by 3 bases and J by 4 bases, with 6 bases left in between. CDR3 region: CASSPQVTEAFF. DNA of the CDR3: TGTGCCAGCTCACCTCAGGTCACTGAAGCTTTCTTT.

The sample holds one count of this clone. The chain combines TRBV3-1 (or the pseudogene TRBV3-2) with TRBJ1-2; possibly TRBD1 for D (5 bases). CDR1 is LGHDT and CDR2 is YNNKEL in the germline V gene (reference sequence). The CDR3 is made up of 14 amino acids. Trimming removed 0 bases at V and 8 bases at J, with 13 bases between. CDR3 in DNA: TGTGCCAGCAGCCAAGAGGTAGGGGCTCGGGGCTACACCTTC. This encodes CASSQEVGARGYTF.

This chain links TRBV28 with TRBJ2-5; D is undetermined. Germline loops: CDR1 MDHEN, CDR2 SYDVKM. The V and J ends lost 4 bases and 5 bases respectively, with 14 bases between them. CDR3 length: 14 amino acids. The DNA for the CDR3 is TGTGCCAGCAGTTCCAGACGGCCGCGGGAGACCCAGTACTTC. It yields the protein CASSSRRPRETQYF.

The CDR3 protein is CASAKPGLGYGYTF. In DNA form, the CDR3 reads TGTGCCAGCGCAAAACCAGGGTTAGGGTATGGCTACACCTTC. This chain joins TRBV28 and TRBJ1-2; D is perhaps TRBD1 (5 bases). Trimming pared 8 bases from V and 5 bases from J, leaving 18 bases between. Germline V CDR1 and CDR2: MDHEN, SYDVKM. The CDR3 runs 14 residues.

The table lists this clone with a few counts. Written as DNA, the CDR3 is TGTGCCAGCAGCTTAGCCGTCCTGAGCTCTGGAAACACCATATATTTT. Residues: CASSLAVLSSGNTIYF. The chain couples TRBV7-2 to TRBJ1-3, with D unclear. CDR1 SGHTA and CDR2 FQGNSA come from the germline V gene. Trimming left V 0 bases short and J 0 bases short, with 9 bases between. The CDR3 runs to 16 residues.

The V call is TRBV14, the J call TRBJ2-7; no reliable D call. V gave up 8 bases and J gave up 2 bases, with 13 bases separating them. Germline loops: CDR1 SGHDN, CDR2 FVKESK. The CDR3 length is 13 residues. CDR3 DNA sequence: TGTGCCAGCCTGCGAGCAAGAACCTACGAGCAGTACTTC. Translated, it gives CASLRARTYEQYF.

The V and J genes are TRBV28 and TRBJ2-7, with D maybe TRBD2 (5 bases). Germline V gives CDR1 MDHEN, CDR2 SYDVKM. Deletions cut 4 bases from V and 2 bases from J, with 6 bases between. This CDR3 contains 12 residues. As DNA, the CDR3 is TGTGCCAGCAGTTCCGGGACCTACGAGCAGTACTTC. Translating it yields CASSSGTYEQYF. The full variable domain, rest sourced from reference TRBV28 and TRBJ2-7, is DVKVTQSSRYLVKRTGEKVFLECVQDMDHENMFWYRQDPGLGLRLIYFSYDVKMKEKGDIPEGYSVSREKKERFSLILESASTNQTSMYLCASSSGTYEQYFGPGTRLTVT.